The 6 T cell receptor beta chains in this list originate from one sample, sequenced in a study of CD8 T cells in ankylosing spondylitis. TCRdb fed the 5' RACE reads into MiXCR, producing one record per CDR3 protein. Here the sample spans 250,000 to 400,000 distinct CDR3 sequences, under 14% being singletons. The sequencing input was blood, either unsorted or a sorted T cell fraction (not recorded which). The receptors stem from a female donor with ankylosing spondylitis or in good health (not recorded which).

This clonotype was detected ten times or more. CDR3 residues: CSARVRILNTGELFF. CDR3 nucleotides: TGCAGTGCTAGGGTCCGGATCTTAAACACCGGGGAGCTGTTTTTT. This chain links TRBV20-1 with TRBJ2-2, with D hard to call. V lost 3 bases and J 2 bases, leaving 13 bases between the germline ends. This CDR3 contains 15 residues. Germline-derived CDR1 and CDR2 are DFQATT and SNEGSKA (reference sequence).

The sample holds a few counts of this clonotype. This chain joins TRBV7-9 and TRBJ1-5; D unclear. V gave up 6 bases and J gave up 6 bases, with 12 bases separating them. CDR1 and CDR2 (germline): SEHNR, FQNEAQ (reference sequence). The CDR3 consists of 13 residues. CDR3 region: CASRPGDGQPQHF. The CDR3 nucleotides are TGTGCCAGCAGACCAGGCGACGGTCAGCCCCAGCATTTT.

Ten or more counts support this clonotype. J is TRBJ2-7 and V is TRBV27; TRBD1 agrees at 8 bases. Germline trimming cut 6 bases from V and 2 bases from J; bases unmatched to any gene: 3. The germline V gene has CDR1 MNHEY and CDR2 SMNVEV (reference sequence). There are 13 residues in the CDR3. Here the CDR3 DNA reads TGTGCCAGCAGCTTACAGGGGGCCTACGAGCAGTACTTC. Translated: CASSLQGAYEQYF.

This clonotype was seen a handful of times. The rearrangement joins TRBV20-1 to TRBJ1-1; TRBD1 is a possible D gene (6 bases). V shed 3 bases and J shed 0 bases, with 8 bases lying between them. This CDR3 comprises 13 residues. In germline, CDR1 is DFQATT, CDR2 SNEGSKA (reference sequence). CDR3 residues: CSARGHLNTEAFF. DNA of the CDR3: TGCAGTGCTAGGGGACACTTGAACACTGAAGCTTTCTTT.

The chain employs TRBV28 and TRBJ2-1, with TRBD1 matching 10 bases. The CDR3 is 16 amino acids. The V segment lost 5 bases and the J segment 4 bases; nucleotides outside the gene matches: 8. Germline loops: CDR1 MDHEN, CDR2 SYDVKM. The CDR3, as DNA: TGTGCCAGCAGTCCCTCCGGACAGGGGGTTTACAATGAGCAGTTCTTC. It encodes CASSPSGQGVYNEQFF.

The sample holds many counts of this clonotype. The chain employs TRBV7-2 and TRBJ1-4; unclear D gene. CDR1 is SGHTA, CDR2 FQGNSA, per germline. V gave up 4 bases and J gave up 7 bases, with 7 bases separating them. This CDR3 comprises 12 residues. CDR3 sequence reads: CASSYQGEKLFF. The CDR3 bases are TGTGCCAGCAGCTACCAAGGTGAAAAACTGTTTTTT. The full variable domain, in which reference TRBV7-2 and TRBJ1-4 provide the parts outside the CDR3, is GAGVSQSPSNKVTEKGKDVELRCDPISGHTALYWYRQSLGQGLEFLIYFQGNSAPDKSGLPSDRFSAERTGGSVSTLTIQRTQQEDSAVYLCASSYQGEKLFFGSGTQLSVL.